This T cell receptor (beta chain) was obtained from a study of blood T cell repertoires in COVID-19. The overall study: COVID-19 samples, acute and convalescent, were from the United States, Italy and Spain. From T cells, B-cell-depleted T cells, or PBMCs came the material, which was cDNA or gDNA.

V was clipped by 6 bases and J by 4 bases, with 11 bases between them. The CDR3 has 13 residues. As originally analysed: It was from reference gene primer amplification that nucleated cell counts were estimated. The method was immunoSEQ multiplex PCR; TCRdb's version includes in-frame clones alone and lacks a portion of them. V, J and clone size reflect that table, while D and trimming were determined from the DNA. The profile shows some 120,000 clones, around 90% of them singletons. The chain recombines TRBV12-3 or TRBV12-4 with TRBJ2-3; D remains ambiguous. This TCR was sampled from a man aged 45 to 65 with active COVID-19. The material sequenced was peripheral blood. CDR3: CASRPDLPDTQYF. The CDR3 bases are TGTGCCAGCAGGCCCGACTTACCAGATACGCAGTATTTT.